This is a list of T cell receptor beta chains from one sample in a study of T cells after yellow fever vaccination. TCRdb ran MiXCR on the 5' RACE reads and lists one entry per CDR3 protein. The sample consists of some 320,000 distinct CDR3 sequences, over 8% of them appearing once. Sample: PBMCs, taken on the day of the first yellow fever vaccination. The receptors were gathered from a man aged 18 to 35 who received the YFV17D yellow fever vaccine. Each CDR3 is given with its conserved first and last residue. Each record gives: D gene, clone size, V gene, J gene, CDR3 protein, CDR3 DNA. A D gene is named only where the DNA matches it firmly. Rows may omit the clone size; those that give it use once, few, many or a size class.

d_gene: NA
abundance: many
v_gene: TRBV29-1
j_gene: TRBJ1-1
CDR3aa: CSVEGQGNTEAFF
CDR3nt: TGCAGCGTTGAAGGGCAGGGCAACACTGAAGCTTTCTTT

d_gene: NA
abundance: many
v_gene: TRBV20-1
j_gene: TRBJ2-7
CDR3aa: CSSGTAGEQYF
CDR3nt: TGCAGTTCCGGGACCGCGGGCGAGCAGTACTTC

d_gene: NA
abundance: few
v_gene: TRBV5-5
j_gene: TRBJ2-5
CDR3aa: CASRTRVLETQYF
CDR3nt: TGTGCCAGCCGAACTCGGGTTCTAGAGACCCAGTACTTC

d_gene: NA
abundance: NA
v_gene: TRBV2
j_gene: TRBJ2-7
CDR3aa: CASSEFVELRLGEQYF
CDR3nt: TGTGCCAGCAGTGAGTTCGTGGAGCTCAGGCTCGGCGAGCAGTACTTC

d_gene: NA
abundance: many
v_gene: TRBV24-1
j_gene: TRBJ1-2
CDR3aa: CATSVDRAYGYTF
CDR3nt: TGTGCCACCAGTGTAGACAGAGCCTATGGCTACACCTTC

d_gene: NA
abundance: NA
v_gene: TRBV6-5
j_gene: TRBJ1-6
CDR3aa: CASSYSGNSPLHF
CDR3nt: TGTGCCAGCAGTTACTCGGGTAATTCACCCCTCCACTTT

d_gene: NA
abundance: few
v_gene: TRBV20-1
j_gene: TRBJ1-1
CDR3aa: CSAPRVGTEAFF
CDR3nt: TGCAGTGCTCCCAGGGTCGGCACTGAAGCTTTCTTT

d_gene: TRBD1
abundance: NA
v_gene: TRBV29-1
j_gene: TRBJ2-5
CDR3aa: CSGGTAKETQYF
CDR3nt: TGCAGCGGGGGGACAGCAAAAGAGACCCAGTACTTC

d_gene: TRBD1
abundance: NA
v_gene: TRBV12-3/TRBV12-4
j_gene: TRBJ2-7
CDR3aa: CASRDRLYEQYF
CDR3nt: TGTGCCAGCAGGGACAGGCTCTACGAGCAGTACTTC

d_gene: TRBD1
abundance: NA
v_gene: TRBV2
j_gene: TRBJ1-4
CDR3aa: CASNQDRAGEKLFF
CDR3nt: TGTGCCAGCAATCAGGACAGGGCAGGTGAAAAACTGTTTTTT

d_gene: NA
abundance: NA
v_gene: TRBV6-2/TRBV6-3
j_gene: TRBJ2-1
CDR3aa: CASSPWSPYNEQFF
CDR3nt: TGTGCCAGCAGTCCCTGGAGCCCCTACAATGAGCAGTTCTTC

d_gene: NA
abundance: NA
v_gene: TRBV4-2
j_gene: TRBJ1-5
CDR3aa: CASSQDTGYNQPQHF
CDR3nt: TGTGCCAGCAGCCAAGACACAGGATACAATCAGCCCCAGCATTTT

d_gene: TRBD1
abundance: few
v_gene: TRBV12-5
j_gene: TRBJ2-7
CDR3aa: CASGTHDRGYEQYF
CDR3nt: TGTGCTAGTGGTACCCACGACAGGGGCTACGAGCAGTACTTC

d_gene: NA
abundance: few
v_gene: TRBV4-1
j_gene: TRBJ2-7
CDR3aa: CASSQVGNYEQYF
CDR3nt: TGCGCCAGCAGCCAAGTAGGGAACTACGAGCAGTACTTC

d_gene: NA
abundance: NA
v_gene: TRBV29-1
j_gene: TRBJ1-2
CDR3aa: CSLRDLYGYTF
CDR3nt: TGCAGCCTCCGGGACCTCTATGGCTACACCTTC

d_gene: NA
abundance: few
v_gene: TRBV5-1
j_gene: TRBJ1-1
CDR3aa: CASSYSGFDTEAFF
CDR3nt: TGCGCCAGCAGCTACTCAGGGTTCGACACTGAAGCTTTCTTT

d_gene: NA
abundance: few
v_gene: TRBV2
j_gene: TRBJ1-3
CDR3aa: CASRLSSGNTIYF
CDR3nt: TGTGCCAGCAGGCTGTCCTCTGGAAACACCATATATTTT

d_gene: TRBD1
abundance: NA
v_gene: TRBV12-3/TRBV12-4
j_gene: TRBJ2-5
CDR3aa: CASSLSRTTPGGPQYF
CDR3nt: TGTGCCAGCAGTTTATCCCGAACTACCCCAGGGGGCCCCCAGTACTTC

d_gene: NA
abundance: few
v_gene: TRBV6-2/TRBV6-3
j_gene: TRBJ1-5
CDR3aa: CASSYREGRGQPQHF
CDR3nt: TGTGCCAGCAGCTACCGGGAGGGCCGGGGTCAGCCCCAGCATTTT

d_gene: NA
abundance: NA
v_gene: TRBV30
j_gene: TRBJ2-7
CDR3aa: CAWSARETSYEQYF
CDR3nt: TGTGCCTGGAGTGCCCGGGAAACCTCCTACGAGCAGTACTTC

d_gene: TRBD1
abundance: NA
v_gene: TRBV5-4
j_gene: TRBJ1-6
CDR3aa: CASSLAGTGWSPLHF
CDR3nt: TGTGCCAGCAGCTTAGCCGGGACAGGGTGGTCACCCCTCCACTTT

d_gene: NA
abundance: NA
v_gene: TRBV20-1
j_gene: TRBJ1-4
CDR3aa: CSARDPLGEKLFF
CDR3nt: TGCAGTGCTAGAGATCCCTTGGGGGAAAAACTGTTTTTT

d_gene: NA
abundance: few
v_gene: TRBV4-1
j_gene: TRBJ1-2
CDR3aa: CASRPGNRDGYTF
CDR3nt: TGCGCCAGCAGACCAGGCAACAGGGATGGCTACACCTTC

d_gene: NA
abundance: NA
v_gene: TRBV5-6
j_gene: TRBJ2-5
CDR3aa: CASSLWWGASQETQYF
CDR3nt: TGTGCCAGCAGCTTGTGGTGGGGGGCATCACAAGAGACCCAGTACTTC

d_gene: NA
abundance: few
v_gene: TRBV3-1
j_gene: TRBJ1-5
CDR3aa: CASSQDIGQPQHF
CDR3nt: TGTGCCAGCAGCCAAGATATCGGTCAGCCCCAGCATTTT

d_gene: NA
abundance: NA
v_gene: TRBV11-2
j_gene: TRBJ1-2
CDR3aa: CASSTYRARNYGYTF
CDR3nt: TGTGCCAGCAGCACCTACAGGGCCCGAAACTATGGCTACACCTTC

d_gene: TRBD1
abundance: NA
v_gene: TRBV10-3
j_gene: TRBJ2-1
CDR3aa: CATRTLTGPNEQFF
CDR3nt: TGTGCCACTAGGACTCTGACAGGGCCAAATGAGCAGTTCTTC

d_gene: NA
abundance: few
v_gene: TRBV20-1
j_gene: TRBJ2-7
CDR3aa: CSTYRVGTYEQYF
CDR3nt: TGCAGTACTTACAGGGTGGGCACCTACGAGCAGTACTTC

d_gene: NA
abundance: few
v_gene: TRBV6-1
j_gene: TRBJ1-2
CDR3aa: CASNNYGYTF
CDR3nt: TGTGCCAGCAACAACTATGGCTACACCTTC